Listed below are T cell receptor beta chains from one sample, sequenced in a study of shared clonotypes between healthy human individuals. TCRdb keeps only in-frame clones here, not all; method: immunoSEQ multiplex PCR. The table lists around 2.3 million clones, approximately 96% of them singletons. Material: naive CD4+ T cells sorted from blood. These receptors originate from a man aged 18 to 35 in good health. Each CDR3 is given with its conserved first and last residue. A D gene is named only where the DNA matches it firmly. Expanded clones are given a class, and other clones once, few, many or no size at all.

j_call	d_call	v_call	clone_size	cdr3_length	cdr3_nt	cdr3_aa
TRBJ1-5	.	TRBV6-1	.	15	TGTGCCAGCAGTGCAGTTACGGGGGATAATCAGCCCCAGCATTTT	CASSAVTGDNQPQHF
TRBJ2-2	TRBD2	TRBV18	.	17	TGTGCCAGCTCACCCACCCCCCTAGCGGGAGTCACCGGGGAGCTGTTTTTT	CASSPTPLAGVTGELFF
TRBJ2-2	TRBD1	TRBV5-1	.	16	TGCGCCAGCAGCTTGTGGACAGGGGACAACACCGGGGAGCTGTTTTTT	CASSLWTGDNTGELFF
TRBJ2-1	.	TRBV11-2	.	17	TGTGCCAGCAGCTTAGGCACAGGGTTTGCGACCTACAATGAGCAGTTCTTC	CASSLGTGFATYNEQFF
TRBJ1-1	.	TRBV11-2	once	13	TGTGCCAGCAGTTTCCCGGGGCCCTATGAAGCTTTCTTT	CASSFPGPYEAFF
TRBJ2-5	.	TRBV2	.	13	TGTGCCAGCAGTGACCCATGGGGGGCCCGCGGGTACTTC	CASSDPWGARGYF
TRBJ1-5	.	TRBV2	once	12	TGTGCCAGCCCGCTGGGAAATCAGCCCCAGCATTTT	CASPLGNQPQHF
TRBJ1-5	TRBD1	TRBV9	.	14	TGTGCCAGCAGCCGACAGGGGATCAATCAGCCCCAGCATTTT	CASSRQGINQPQHF
TRBJ1-4	TRBD1	TRBV7-9	.	18	TGTGCCAGCAGCTCCCCGGGACAGGGTTCACAAACTAATGAAAAACTGTTTTTT	CASSSPGQGSQTNEKLFF
TRBJ2-7	.	TRBV7-2	.	15	TGTGCCAGCAGCCCGCCGTTCCCGGAGGCCTACGAGCAGTACTTC	CASSPPFPEAYEQYF
TRBJ1-5	TRBD1	TRBV6-1	.	15	TGTGCCAGCAGTGAGGGGACAGGGCGTAATCAGCCCCAGCATTTT	CASSEGTGRNQPQHF
TRBJ1-5	TRBD1	TRBV30	.	12	TGTGCCTGGAACGACAGGGGTCAGCCCCAGCATTTT	CAWNDRGQPQHF
TRBJ2-7	TRBD1	TRBV29-1	.	17	TGCAGCGTTCAGGGCGGGGATCGAGACAGGGGGCTGGTCGAGCAGTACTTC	CSVQGGDRDRGLVEQYF
TRBJ2-7	.	TRBV10-1	.	9	TGCGCCAGCATAGCGTTTTGGTACTTC	CASIAFWYF
TRBJ1-1	.	TRBV10-3	few	14	TGTGCCACCAGGAGGGACGGGGCGAACACTGAAGCTTTCTTT	CATRRDGANTEAFF
TRBJ1-5	.	TRBV2	.	15	TGTGCCAGCAGTGAATGGGGTTTAAGCAATCAGCCCCAGCATTTT	CASSEWGLSNQPQHF
TRBJ2-7	.	TRBV19	.	14	TGTGCCAGTAGTATTATAGGGGGCTCCTACGAGCAGTACTTC	CASSIIGGSYEQYF
TRBJ1-5	.	TRBV18	.	15	TGTGCCAGCTCACCCTCTGGGTCGAGCAATCAGCCCCAGCATTTT	CASSPSGSSNQPQHF
TRBJ2-1	.	TRBV27	once	13	TGTGCCAGCAGTCCCGACCTCGCCGTCAGGCAGTTCTTC	CASSPDLAVRQFF
TRBJ1-5	.	TRBV11-2	once	14	TGTGCCAGCAGCCCCCCGGGGGTTGGGCAGCCCCAGCATTTT	CASSPPGVGQPQHF
TRBJ1-4	.	TRBV7-9	.	15	TGTGCCAGCAGCTCTGACCGGAGGTTTAATGAAAAACTGTTTTTT	CASSSDRRFNEKLFF
TRBJ2-2	.	TRBV7-2	.	16	TGTGCCAGCAGCTTAGTATGGCAAGCGAACACCGGGGAGCTGTTTTTT	CASSLVWQANTGELFF
TRBJ2-1	.	TRBV5-4	once	18	TGTGCCAGCAGCCAAAAAACATATAAAGAGCGGACTAAGGATGAGCAGTTCTTC	CASSQKTYKERTKDEQFF
TRBJ2-1	.	TRBV29-1	.	12	TGCAGCGTTGAAGATCTGGGGTATGAGCAGTTCTTC	CSVEDLGYEQFF
TRBJ1-6	.	TRBV2	.	13	TGTGCCAGCAATGTCGGGTTGGCTTCACCCCTCCACTTT	CASNVGLASPLHF
TRBJ1-4	TRBD1	TRBV7-9	.	14	TGTGCCAGCAGTTCCGGGACAGGGCATGAAAAACTGTTTTTT	CASSSGTGHEKLFF
TRBJ1-2	.	TRBV6-6	.	15	TGTGCCAGCAGTTCCCAGGAAACAGACGCCTATGGCTACACCTTC	CASSSQETDAYGYTF
TRBJ1-6	.	TRBV10-3	.	13	TGTGCCATCCGCTTGACAGAAAATTCACCCCTCCACTTT	CAIRLTENSPLHF
TRBJ1-1	.	TRBV21-1	.	16	TGTGCCAGCAGGAAAATGGGGACAGTCCTGAACACTGAAGCTTTCTTT	CASRKMGTVLNTEAFF
TRBJ2-2	TRBD1	TRBV4-1	.	17	TGCGCCAGCAGCCGGACGAATCGACAGGGATCGGCCGGGGAGCTGTTTTTT	CASSRTNRQGSAGELFF
TRBJ1-6	.	TRBV18	.	13	TGTGCCAGCTCACCATCCACGGATTCACCCCTCCACTTT	CASSPSTDSPLHF